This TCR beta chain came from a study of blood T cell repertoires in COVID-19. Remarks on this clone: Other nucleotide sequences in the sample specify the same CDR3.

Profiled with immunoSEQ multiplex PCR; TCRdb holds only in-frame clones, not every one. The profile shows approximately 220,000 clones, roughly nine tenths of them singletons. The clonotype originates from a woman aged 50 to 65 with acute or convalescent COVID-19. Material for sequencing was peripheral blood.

CDR3 bases: TGTGCCAGTAGTCCTGACCCGGGGGAGACCCAGTACTTC. Its protein product is CASSPDPGETQYF. The chain couples TRBV19 to TRBJ2-5, with a possible D match to TRBD2 (5 bases). This CDR3 has 13 residues. The germline gives CDR1 LNHDA, CDR2 SQIVND (reference sequence). The V end was cut by 5 bases, the J end by 5 bases, with 12 bases between.